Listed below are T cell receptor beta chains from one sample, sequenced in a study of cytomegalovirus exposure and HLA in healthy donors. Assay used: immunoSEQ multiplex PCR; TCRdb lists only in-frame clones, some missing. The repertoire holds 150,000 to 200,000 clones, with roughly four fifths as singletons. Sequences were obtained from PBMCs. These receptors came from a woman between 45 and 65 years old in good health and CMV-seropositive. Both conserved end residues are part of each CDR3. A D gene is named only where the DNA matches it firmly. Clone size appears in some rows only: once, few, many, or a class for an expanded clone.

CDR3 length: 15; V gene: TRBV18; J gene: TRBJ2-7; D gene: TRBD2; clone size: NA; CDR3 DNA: TGTGCCAGCTCAGTAACGAGCGGGGGGGCCTACGAGCAGTACTTC; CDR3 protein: CASSVTSGGAYEQYF
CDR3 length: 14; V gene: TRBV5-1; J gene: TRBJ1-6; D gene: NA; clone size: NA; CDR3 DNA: TGCGCCAGCAGCCCTGGGGAGAGATCGTCACCCCTCCACTTT; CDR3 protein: CASSPGERSSPLHF
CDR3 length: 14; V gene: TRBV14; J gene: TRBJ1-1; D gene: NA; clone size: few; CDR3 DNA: TGTGCCAGCAGCCAAGTGCGGCAGAACACTGAAGCTTTCTTT; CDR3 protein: CASSQVRQNTEAFF
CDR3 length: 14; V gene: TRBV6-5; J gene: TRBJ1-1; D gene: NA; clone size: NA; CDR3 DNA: TGTGCCAGTACGATAGGGGTTGGGTTCACTGAAGCTTTCTTT; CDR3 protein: CASTIGVGFTEAFF
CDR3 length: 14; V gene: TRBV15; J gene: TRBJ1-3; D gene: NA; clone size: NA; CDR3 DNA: TGTGCCACCAGCCTGGAGAGTGCTGGAAACACCATATATTTT; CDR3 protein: CATSLESAGNTIYF
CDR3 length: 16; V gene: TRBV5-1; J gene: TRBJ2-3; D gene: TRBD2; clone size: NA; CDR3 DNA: TGCGCCAGCAGCTTGGTGACTAGCGGGGGGCCCTCTCCGCAGTATTTT; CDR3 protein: CASSLVTSGGPSPQYF
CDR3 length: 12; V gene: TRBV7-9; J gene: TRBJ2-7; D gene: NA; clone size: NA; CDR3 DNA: TGTGCCAGCAGCTCTCCCTTTAGTAAGCAGTACTTC; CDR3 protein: CASSSPFSKQYF
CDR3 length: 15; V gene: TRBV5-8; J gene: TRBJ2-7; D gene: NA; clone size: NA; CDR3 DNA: TGTGCCAGCAGCAGAATCAGGGGTACTTCTTACGAGCAGTACTTC; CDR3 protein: CASSRIRGTSYEQYF
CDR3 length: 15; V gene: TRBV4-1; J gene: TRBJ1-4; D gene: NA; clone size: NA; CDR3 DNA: TGCGCCAGCAGCCAAGCAGGCACAGGTTGGGAAAAACTGTTTTTT; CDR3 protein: CASSQAGTGWEKLFF
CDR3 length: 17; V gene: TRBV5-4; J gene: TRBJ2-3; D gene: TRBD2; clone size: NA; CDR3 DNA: TGTGCCAGCAGCAAGGGACTAGCGGGGGGTTCCACAGATACGCAGTATTTT; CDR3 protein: CASSKGLAGGSTDTQYF
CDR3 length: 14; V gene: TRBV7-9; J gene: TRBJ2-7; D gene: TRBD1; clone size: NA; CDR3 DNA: TGTGCCAGCAGCTTGTCAGGGGGCCAAGGCGAGCAGTACTTC; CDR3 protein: CASSLSGGQGEQYF
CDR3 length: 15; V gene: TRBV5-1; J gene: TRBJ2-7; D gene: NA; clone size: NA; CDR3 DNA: TGCGCCAGCAGCTTGGCCCTGGACATGCGGTACGAGCAGTACTTC; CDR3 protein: CASSLALDMRYEQYF
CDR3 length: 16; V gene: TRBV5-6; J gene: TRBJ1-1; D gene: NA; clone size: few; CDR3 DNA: TGTGCCAGCAGCTTGGGCCCCGAGGGGGGGCAGGGTGAAGCTTTCTTT; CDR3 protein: CASSLGPEGGQGEAFF
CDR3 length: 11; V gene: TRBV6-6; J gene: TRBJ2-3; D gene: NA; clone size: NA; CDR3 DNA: TGTGCCAGTACAGCCACAGATACGCAGTATTTT; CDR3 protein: CASTATDTQYF
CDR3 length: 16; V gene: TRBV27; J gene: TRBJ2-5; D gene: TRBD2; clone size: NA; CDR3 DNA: TGTGCCAGCAGTTCCGGGGTTGCGGGGGGGCAAGAGACCCAGTACTTC; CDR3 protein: CASSSGVAGGQETQYF
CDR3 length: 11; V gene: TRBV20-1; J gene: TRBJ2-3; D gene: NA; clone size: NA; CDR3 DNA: TGCAGTGCTAGGTCCGGAGATACGCAGTATTTT; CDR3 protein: CSARSGDTQYF
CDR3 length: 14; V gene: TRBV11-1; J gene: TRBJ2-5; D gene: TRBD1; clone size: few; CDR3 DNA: TGTGCCAGCAGCAAGGACAGGGCGGGTGAGACCCAGTACTTC; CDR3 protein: CASSKDRAGETQYF
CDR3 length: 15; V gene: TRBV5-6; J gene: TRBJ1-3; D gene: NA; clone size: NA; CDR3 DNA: TGTGCCAGCAGCCAAGTCAGGGTCAGTGGAAACACCATATATTTT; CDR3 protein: CASSQVRVSGNTIYF
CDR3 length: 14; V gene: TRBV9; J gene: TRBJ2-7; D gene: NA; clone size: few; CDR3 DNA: TGTGCCAGCAGCGTAGGAAGGAGCTCCTACGAGCAGTACTTC; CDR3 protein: CASSVGRSSYEQYF
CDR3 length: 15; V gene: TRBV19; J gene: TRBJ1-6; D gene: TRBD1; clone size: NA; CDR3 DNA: TGTGCCAGTAGTTCACGGACAGGGGGTCGTTCACCCCTCCACTTT; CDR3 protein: CASSSRTGGRSPLHF